The present T cell receptor (beta chain) was sequenced within a study of shared clonotypes between healthy human individuals. On this clone itself: Its antigen is not known.

V was trimmed by 0 bases and J by 1 base, leaving 8 bases between them. CDR3 length: 14 residues. The germline V gene encodes CDR1 SGHDT and CDR2 YYEEEE. All donors qualified as healthy HIV-negative adults and had experienced no recent acute infections or vaccinations. Study-level results: When compared with the clonotypes that were shared by all four sorted-subset donors, the non-shared clonotypes turned out to have lower generation probabilities. Naive subsets tended to show greater estimated richness than memory subsets.

Only in-frame clones appear in the TCRdb table, and some are missing; sequencing was by immunoSEQ multiplex PCR. This table holds 2 million to 2.5 million clones, approximately 93% found once. This TCR was recovered from a man in his late teens or twenties in good health. Some clones in this sample may be carry-over from other donors' samples. The V call is TRBV5-6, the J call TRBJ2-7; D remains ambiguous. The sample comprised naive CD4+ T cells from PBMCs. Noted subset: CD45RA+ positively selected. The CDR3 spells CASSLVGPSYEQYF. In nucleotides, the CDR3 is TGTGCCAGCAGCTTGGTCGGACCGTCCTACGAGCAGTACTTC.